What follows are 20 T cell receptor beta chains derived from one specimen sequenced in a study of blood T cells in healthy people across ages. Sample-barcoded 5' priming and a J-beta primer mix drove a second PCR of roughly 7 to 11 cycles. MiXCR, run by TCRdb on the 5' RACE reads, gives a single entry per CDR3 protein. The sample holds around 870,000 distinct CDR3 sequences, around 30% seen once. Source material: blood. These receptors were collected from an elderly woman in good health.

Only a few counts were recorded for this clonotype. This chain joins TRBV6-6 and TRBJ1-5, with TRBD1 matching 10 bases. The CDR3 is made up of 17 amino acids. Germline CDR1 and CDR2: MNHNY and SVGAGI (reference sequence). V lost 1 base to trimming and J lost 3 bases; unmatched junction nucleotides: 6. CDR3 DNA sequence: TGTGCCAGCAGTTACTTCGGACAGGGGGTCCCCAATCAGCCCCAGCATTTT. Protein product: CASSYFGQGVPNQPQHF.

This clonotype appeared many times. J is TRBJ2-2 and V is TRBV12-3 or TRBV12-4, with TRBD1 identical over 10 bases. Unmatched junction bases numbered 9, after V lost 5 bases and J lost 6 bases. The CDR3 spans 16 residues. The CDR3 region is CASSHRDRGFSGELFF. As DNA, the CDR3 is TGTGCCAGCAGTCACCGGGACAGGGGCTTTTCCGGGGAGCTGTTTTTT.

As for this clonotype: A much more abundant neighbour one base away suggests this may be a read error. DNA for the CDR3: TGCAGTGCTTGGACTAGCGGGGGGGCCAGGGACAATGAGCGGTTCTTC. The encoded protein is CSAWTSGGARDNERFF. V is TRBV20-1 and J is TRBJ2-1; 15 nucleotides match TRBD2. From germline, CDR1 is DFQATT and CDR2 SNEGSKA (reference sequence). This CDR3 contains 16 residues.

This clonotype was found many times. The genes are TRBV7-2 and TRBJ2-3; 12 bases are shared with TRBD2. CDR3 size: 18 residues. Germline lookup yields CDR1 SGHTA and CDR2 FQGNSA. J lost 4 bases, V lost 2 bases, and 10 bases had no gene match. The CDR3 nucleotides read TGTGCCAGCAGCTTATTGCCTAGCGGGGGGGGCCCCGCAGATACGCAGTATTTT. It yields the protein CASSLLPSGGGPADTQYF.

This chain connects TRBV6-2 or TRBV6-3 to TRBJ2-7; 13 bases map to TRBD2. The germline CDR1 and CDR2 sequences are MNHEY and SVGEGT. The CDR3 extends over 14 amino acids. V was pared by 6 bases and J by 3 bases, with 2 bases of the junction left unmatched. DNA of the CDR3: TGTGCCAGCAGGCGACTAGCGGGAGGCTACGAGCAGTACTTC. Its protein product is CASRRLAGGYEQYF.

Of note for this clonotype: Compared with germline, one end of the junction differs, possibly owing to a read error. The V and J genes are TRBV20-1 and TRBJ1-2, with D maybe TRBD1 (5 bases). The CDR3 consists of 14 residues. Germline values: CDR1 DFQATT, CDR2 SNEGSKA (reference sequence). The CDR3 bases are TGCAGTGCTCAGACAGCCTCAACTAACTATGGCAACATCTTC. Its protein is CSAQTASTNYGNIF.

CDR3 in amino acids: CASSNGGGAGTQYF. The CDR3 region has the DNA TGTGCCAGTAGTAATGGCGGGGGAGCAGGTACGCAGTATTTT. V is TRBV19 and J is TRBJ2-3, with 7 bases identical to TRBD2. CDR1 is LNHDA and CDR2 is SQIVND in the germline V gene (reference sequence). The CDR3 loop spans 14 amino acids. V was clipped by 4 bases and J by 8 bases; unmatched bases: 9.

The gene calls are TRBV7-2 and TRBJ2-2; the D gene is possibly TRBD2 (5 bases). Germline CDR1 reads SGHTA; CDR2 reads FQGNSA. The CDR3 has 12 residues. V lost 5 bases, J lost 8 bases, and 9 bases lay in between. The CDR3 loop is CASSIPGGELFF. The CDR3 region has the DNA TGTGCCAGCAGCATACCGGGGGGGGAGCTGTTTTTT.

This clonotype was seen only a few times. The gene calls are TRBV19 and TRBJ2-1; 12 bases are shared with TRBD2. The CDR3 runs 14 residues. The V segment lost 5 bases and the J segment 13 bases; nucleotides outside the gene matches: 9. CDR1 and CDR2 (germline): LNHDA, SQIVND (reference sequence). CDR3 sequence: CASSSLAGGTFQFF. The CDR3 coding sequence is TGTGCCAGTAGTTCCCTAGCGGGGGGGACTTTCCAGTTCTTC. The variable domain in full, with the rest retrieved from reference TRBV19 and TRBJ2-1, is DGGITQSPKYLFRKEGQNVTLSCEQNLNHDAMYWYRQDPGQGLRLIYYSQIVNDFQKGDIAEGYSVSREKKESFPLTVTSAQKNPTAFYLCASSSLAGGTFQFFGPGTRLTVL.

The chain couples TRBV3-1 to TRBJ1-1; weak D call: TRBD1 (6 bases). The CDR3 sequence is 15 residues long. Germline V gene lookup returns CDR1 LGHDT and CDR2 YNNKEL (reference sequence). V lost 4 bases, J lost 1 base, and 13 bases lay in between. Written as DNA, the CDR3 is TGTGCCAGCAGCCCCCTCGACAGGCCGAACACTGAAGCTTTCTTT. As protein: CASSPLDRPNTEAFF.

With respect to this clonotype: A read error may account for a junction end that differs from germline. The rearrangement links TRBV11-2 to TRBJ2-1; D is tentatively TRBD1 or TRBD2 (5 bases each). CDR3 length: 15 residues. CDR1 and CDR2 (germline): SGHAT, FQNNGV. The CDR3 is CVSSYGRGTNNEQFF. DNA for the CDR3: TGTGTCAGCAGCTATGGGAGAGGGACCAACAATGAGCAGTTCTTC.

In regard to this clonotype: A single base separates this from a much larger clone, so it may be a read error. The chain employs TRBV7-2 and TRBJ1-1; D might be TRBD1 (5 bases). Germline CDR1 and CDR2: SGHTA and FQGNSA. V lost 5 bases, J lost 9 bases, and 16 bases lay in between. The CDR3 consists of 13 residues. The CDR3 loop reads CASSPDISTQAFF. The CDR3 DNA is TGTGCCAGCAGCCCGGACATTTCGACGCAAGCTTTCTTT.

In this sample, this clonotype turned up many times. The V gene is TRBV20-1, the J gene TRBJ2-3; 14 nucleotides align to TRBD2. The CDR3 is 16 residues long. The germline V gene encodes CDR1 DFQATT and CDR2 SNEGSKA (reference sequence). V lost 3 bases and J lost 4; bases outside the gene matches: 6. This chain's CDR3 is CSARTSGGAISDTQYF. CDR3 in DNA: TGCAGTGCTAGGACTAGCGGGGGGGCTATATCAGATACGCAGTATTTT.

With regard to this clonotype: This may come from a read error, since a much larger clone is one base off. The chain employs TRBV27 and TRBJ2-5; 14 positions match TRBD2. The germline gives CDR1 MNHEY, CDR2 SMNVEV (reference sequence). This CDR3 comprises 15 residues. In DNA, the CDR3 is TGTGCCAGCAGTCTCCCGGGACTAGCGGGGGAGACCCAGTGCTTC. As protein: CASSLPGLAGETQCF.

This rearrangement joins TRBV2 to TRBJ1-1, with a possible D match to TRBD1 (6 bases). Germline assignment: CDR1 SNHLY and CDR2 FYNNEI. The V and J ends lost 6 bases and 6 bases respectively, with 17 bases between them. The CDR3 covers 14 residues. In nucleotides, the CDR3 is TGTGCCAGCAGGGGTACAGGGATGCTCGCTGAAGCTTTCTTT. It specifies CASRGTGMLAEAFF.

This clonotype was seen at least ten times. The chain uses TRBV18 and TRBJ2-1; no clear D gene. Trimming took off 1 base at V and 7 bases at J, with 11 bases between the two ends. Per germline, CDR1 KGHSH and CDR2 LQKENI. The CDR3 contains 14 residues. CDR3 region: CASSPQYEENEQFF. Written as DNA, the CDR3 is TGTGCCAGCTCACCACAGTACGAAGAAAATGAGCAGTTCTTC.

This clonotype has ten or more counts. The chain carries TRBV5-4 and TRBJ1-6, with D tentatively TRBD1 (5 bases). Between the trimmed V and J ends, which lost 0 bases and 4 bases, there was a span of 11 bases. The CDR3 extends over 16 amino acids. Germline V lookup: CDR1 SGHNT, CDR2 YYREEE (reference sequence). CDR3 region: CASSLARGAYNSPLHF. CDR3 DNA: TGTGCCAGCAGCTTGGCACGGGGCGCTTATAATTCACCCCTCCACTTT.

The chain uses TRBV29-1 and TRBJ2-1, with 11 bases that match TRBD2. CDR1 is SQVTM and CDR2 is ANQGSEA in the germline V gene. The V gene end was trimmed by 1 base and the J gene end by 15 bases; junction bases not matched to a gene: 11. The length of the CDR3 is 14 residues. The CDR3 DNA is TGCAGCGTTGAAGTACTAGCGGGGGATCCTCCTCTGTTCTTC. Its translation: CSVEVLAGDPPLFF.

The gene calls are TRBV4-3 and TRBJ2-2, with a tentative D call TRBD2 (5 bases). Germline values: CDR1 LGHNA, CDR2 YSLEER. Deletions cut 0 bases from V and 5 bases from J, with 13 bases between. The CDR3 totals 16 residues. In DNA form, the CDR3 reads TGCGCCAGCAGCCAAGATGGGAACAGAGGGACCGGGGAGCTGTTTTTT. As protein: CASSQDGNRGTGELFF.

This clonotype was observed a single time. The V call is TRBV7-6, the J call TRBJ2-5; 9 nucleotides line up with TRBD2. CDR3 length equals 13 residues. Looked up from germline, CDR1 is SGHVS and CDR2 is FNYEAQ. Germline trimming cut 3 bases from V and 5 bases from J; bases unmatched to any gene: 1. Written as DNA, the CDR3 is TGTGCCAGCAGCTTTACTAGCGGGGAGACCCAGTACTTC. Protein sequence: CASSFTSGETQYF.